These 25 T cell receptor beta chains were sequenced from one sample in a study of T cell repertoires in cytomegalovirus infection. These receptors' targets are unknown. A single record per CDR3 protein comes from TCRdb applying MiXCR to the reads. The sample has some 940,000 distinct CDR3 sequences; around 32% are singletons. Sequenced here: cultured CD8+ T cells from PBMCs, sampled from culture after CMV antigen stimulation. The receptor set was obtained from a human donor in good health (CMV status not recorded). Some clones in this sample may be carry-over from other donors' samples.

The chain links TRBV7-9 to TRBJ2-7; no clear D gene. V lost 2 bases and J lost 3, with 8 bases in between. This CDR3 is 13 amino acids long. Germline CDR1 SEHNR, CDR2 FQNEAQ (reference sequence). The CDR3 DNA follows: TGTGCCAGCAGCTTAACACAGATCTACGAGCAGTACTTC. Its protein is CASSLTQIYEQYF.

This chain uses TRBV7-2 with TRBJ1-6; D unresolved. V shed 2 bases and J shed 0 bases, with 5 bases lying between them. CDR3 length: 15 residues. The germline CDR1 and CDR2 sequences are SGHTA and FQGNSA. The CDR3 region is CASSLTASYNSPLHF. Here the CDR3 DNA reads TGTGCCAGCAGCTTAACCGCCTCCTATAATTCACCCCTCCACTTT.

This clonotype was counted between two and nine times. The V and J genes are TRBV6-2 or TRBV6-3 and TRBJ1-2, with 7 nucleotides matching TRBD1. The CDR3 totals 14 residues. Trimming at V came to 0 bases and at J to 8 bases, leaving 6 bases not matched to a gene. Germline V gene data show CDR1 as MNHEY and CDR2 as SVGEGT. CDR3 residues: CASSYSGTVIGYTF. CDR3 nucleotide sequence: TGTGCCAGCAGTTACTCCGGGACAGTTATCGGCTACACCTTC.

The CDR3 bases are TGCAGTGCTAGAGATTACAGAGACCCGACCTACGAGCAGTACGTC. Residues: CSARDYRDPTYEQYV. This chain links TRBV20-1 with TRBJ2-7; D is ambiguous. The V and J ends lost 0 bases and 2 bases respectively, with 14 bases between them. CDR3 length: 15 amino acids. Per the germline V gene, CDR1 is DFQATT and CDR2 is SNEGSKA (reference sequence).

This clonotype turned up a few times. The gene calls are TRBV3-1 and TRBJ1-6; D is undetermined. Germline V gene data show CDR1 as LGHDT and CDR2 as YNNKEL (reference sequence). V lost 1 base and J lost 10, with 8 bases in between. The CDR3 has 13 residues. CDR3 amino acids: CASSQGTLSPLHF. As DNA, the CDR3 is TGTGCCAGCAGCCAAGGTACCCTCTCACCCCTCCACTTT.

As for this clonotype: In this CDR3 the conserved last residue, phenylalanine or tryptophan, is missing, so a read error is likely. The chain uses TRBV4-3 and TRBJ2-5, with 10 nucleotides matching TRBD2. Germline trimming cut 0 bases from V and 5 bases from J; bases unmatched to any gene: 12. The germline V gene has CDR1 LGHNA and CDR2 YSLEER. The CDR3 contains 18 residues. The DNA of the CDR3 is TGCGCCAGCAGCCAAGAGACGGTGCAGCGGGGGGGCTGGGAGACCCAGTACTTA. Its translation: CASSQETVQRGGWETQYL.

In this sample, this clonotype turned up a few times. This chain uses TRBV25-1 with TRBJ2-1; D call uncertain. Germline V gives CDR1 MGHDK, CDR2 SYGVNS. The V and J ends lost 7 bases and 7 bases respectively, with 11 bases between them. This CDR3 is built from 12 residues. The chain's CDR3 is CASTDSSNEQFF. In DNA form, the CDR3 reads TGTGCCAGCACTGACTCCTCGAATGAGCAGTTCTTC.

This clonotype was detected only a few times. CDR3 amino acids: CASSLIGSNTEAFF. The CDR3 DNA follows: TGTGCCAGCAGTTTGATAGGGAGTAACACTGAAGCTTTCTTT. The chain joins TRBV12-3 or TRBV12-4 to TRBJ1-1, with D uncertain. The CDR3 loop spans 14 amino acids. The germline V and J ends were trimmed by 3 bases and 2 bases, with 10 bases remaining between them.

This chain uses TRBV7-6 with TRBJ2-3, with D tentatively TRBD1 (5 bases). The CDR3 loop spans 15 amino acids. V lost 6 bases and J lost 4, with 17 bases in between. Germline V gene sequence: CDR1 SGHVS, CDR2 FNYEAQ. CDR3 residues: CASSARAGYPDTQYF. DNA for the CDR3: TGTGCCAGCAGTGCCAGGGCAGGTTATCCAGATACGCAGTATTTT.

The DNA for the CDR3 is TGCAGCGTTCAAAGGGAGGGGCCCGAGCAGTACTTC. Its protein is CSVQREGPEQYF. This chain links TRBV29-1 with TRBJ2-7; 7 positions match TRBD2. V was pared by 5 bases and J by 6 bases, with 7 bases of the junction left unmatched. The CDR3 is 12 residues long. The germline CDR1 and CDR2 sequences are SQVTM and ANQGSEA.

The V call is TRBV7-9, the J call TRBJ1-1; D might be TRBD1 (5 bases). V was clipped by 2 bases and J by 6 bases, with 13 bases between them. Germline V gene data show CDR1 as SEHNR and CDR2 as FQNEAQ (reference sequence). This CDR3 spans 14 amino acids. The CDR3 sequence: CASSLPGAISEAFF. CDR3 nucleotide sequence: TGTGCCAGCAGCTTACCCGGGGCCATATCTGAAGCTTTCTTT.

On this clonotype: The junction shows a germline mismatch at one end, possibly a read error. The chain joins TRBV19 to TRBJ2-1; 11 bases are a match to TRBD1. This CDR3 is 15 amino acids long. Germline CDR1 LNHDA, CDR2 SQIVND (reference sequence). For the CDR3, the DNA is TGTGCCAGTATTATAGGACAGGGGGCTATGAATGAGCAGTTCTTC. Amino acid sequence: CASIIGQGAMNEQFF.

A few counts support this clonotype. J is TRBJ1-2 and V is TRBV7-2; TRBD1 agrees at 9 bases. The CDR3 totals 16 residues. Germline V gives CDR1 SGHTA, CDR2 FQGNSA. V lost 3 bases, J lost 2 bases, and 7 bases stayed unmatched. The CDR3 nucleotides read TGTGCCAGCAGCTTTCCAAGACAGGGGGACAACTATGGCTACACCTTC. It translates to CASSFPRQGDNYGYTF.

This clonotype was seen a handful of times. Written as DNA, the CDR3 is TGTGCCAGCACCCGGCGGGAGCTCTACGAGCAGTACTTC. Its translation: CASTRRELYEQYF. The chain has TRBV6-1 and TRBJ2-7; 7 bases are shared with TRBD2. This CDR3 is 13 amino acids long. Germline CDR1 is MNHNS and CDR2 is SASEGT. Trimming removed 7 bases from V and 3 bases from J; junction bases left unmatched: 6.

The rearrangement links TRBV28 to TRBJ1-1, with D unclear. Trimming removed 2 bases at V and 3 bases at J, with 10 bases between. CDR3 length equals 14 residues. Germline CDR1 MDHEN, CDR2 SYDVKM. The CDR3 region has the DNA TGTGCCAGCAGTTTACTCTTGCTGGACACTGAAGCTTTCTTT. This codes for CASSLLLLDTEAFF.

Only a few counts were recorded for this clonotype. CDR3 sequence reads: CATSDYRGTNTGELFF. As DNA, the CDR3 is TGTGCCACCAGTGATTACCGCGGGACGAACACCGGGGAGCTGTTTTTT. The genes are TRBV24-1 and TRBJ2-2, with a possible D match to TRBD2 (6 bases). Trimming cost V 2 bases and J 0 bases, with 9 bases left between them. The CDR3 totals 16 residues. Germline CDR1 and CDR2: KGHDR and SFDVKD.

This clonotype has a count of ten or more. The gene calls are TRBV7-2 and TRBJ2-5; 12 bases map to TRBD2. After removal of 9 bases from V and 5 bases from J, the junction contained 4 bases not matched to a gene. The V gene's germline CDR1 is SGHTA and CDR2 FQGNSA. CDR3 length: 13 residues. CDR3 sequence reads: CASTSGGRETQYF. The CDR3 nucleotides read TGTGCCAGTACTAGCGGGGGGAGGGAGACCCAGTACTTC.

The V call is TRBV20-1, the J call TRBJ2-1, with D possibly matching TRBD2 (6 bases). The CDR3 is 11 residues long. Germline V lookup: CDR1 DFQATT, CDR2 SNEGSKA (reference sequence). Here the CDR3 reads CTGSSYNEQFF. The CDR3 DNA reads TGCACCGGGAGCTCCTACAATGAGCAGTTCTTC.

This sequence joins TRBV14 and TRBJ2-5, with a possible D match to TRBD1 (6 bases). Germline assignment: CDR1 SGHDN and CDR2 FVKESK. The CDR3 extends over 17 amino acids. V was clipped by 4 bases and J by 2 bases, with 20 bases between them. CDR3 sequence: CASSPLLTGRSQETQYF. The CDR3, as DNA: TGTGCCAGCAGCCCATTACTGACAGGACGGTCACAAGAGACCCAGTACTTC.

The rearrangement links TRBV6-5 to TRBJ2-1, with no clear D. Germline V gene data show CDR1 as MNHEY and CDR2 as SVGAGI. V was clipped by 7 bases and J by 8 bases, with 9 bases between them. The length of the CDR3 is 11 residues. For the CDR3, the DNA is TGTGCCAGCATCCTATGGGATGAGCAGTTCTTC. Its protein is CASILWDEQFF.

This clonotype was counted many times. The chain links TRBV7-2 to TRBJ2-5; D not resolved. The V end lost 5 bases, the J end lost 2 bases, and 15 bases lay between the germline ends. This CDR3 has 15 amino acids. Germline loops: CDR1 SGHTA, CDR2 FQGNSA. CDR3 bases: TGTGCCAGCAGCCCTTTTACCGCCAGACAAGAGACCCAGTACTTC. It encodes CASSPFTARQETQYF.

Note on this clonotype: With a much larger clone just one base away, this may be a read error. V and J are TRBV7-2 and TRBJ2-5, with D possibly being TRBD2 (6 bases). Germline V gives CDR1 SGHTA, CDR2 FQGNSA. The CDR3 spans 14 residues. Trimming removed 4 bases from V and 4 bases from J, with 13 bases in between. CDR3 region: CASSWGRYTETQYF. The DNA of the CDR3 is TGTGCCAGCAGCTGGGGGAGGTACACAGAGACCCAGTACTTC.

This clonotype was recorded at least ten times. The chain recombines TRBV7-8 with TRBJ2-2, with D possibly TRBD1 on 7 matching bases. Looked up from germline, CDR1 is SGHVS and CDR2 is FQNEAQ. This CDR3 contains 15 residues. Trimming removed 1 base from V and 7 bases from J, with 13 bases in between. CDR3 in DNA: TGTGCCAGCAGCTTAGAGGAGGGGGCAGGCGGGGAGCTGTTTTTT. It specifies CASSLEEGAGGELFF.

The genes are TRBV7-9 and TRBJ2-1, with unresolved D. V was cut by 3 bases and J by 6 bases, with 6 bases left in between. The CDR3 consists of 12 residues. CDR1 and CDR2 (germline): SEHNR, FQNEAQ (reference sequence). CDR3: CASSFNANEQFF. CDR3 sequence (DNA): TGTGCCAGCAGCTTTAATGCCAATGAGCAGTTCTTC.

The V and J genes are TRBV6-1 and TRBJ2-3; D is ambiguous. This CDR3 is 15 amino acids long. With 2 bases removed from V and 4 bases from J, the gap between germline ends came to 13 bases. Germline assignment: CDR1 MNHNS and CDR2 SASEGT. CDR3: CASSERFREADTQYF. The DNA for the CDR3 is TGTGCCAGCAGTGAACGGTTTCGTGAAGCAGATACGCAGTATTTT.